The 16 T cell receptor beta chains listed next were all sequenced from one sample in a study of Graves' ophthalmopathy and Graves' hyperthyroidism. RNA transcripts yielded amplified TCR beta CDR3 regions. The first round was an RT-PCR with HTBI primers, and the second round was a multiplex PCR. TCRdb re-analysed the multiplex PCR reads in MiXCR, keeping a single row per CDR3 protein. The sample records about 220,000 distinct CDR3 sequences, approximately 21% being singletons. The sample was peripheral blood. These receptors were taken from a woman in her forties or fifties with Graves' ophthalmopathy.

V gene TRBV5-1 combines with J gene TRBJ2-2, with 9 bases aligning to TRBD1. This CDR3 comprises 15 residues. Germline values: CDR1 SGHRS, CDR2 YFSETQ. With 3 bases clipped from V and 5 bases from J, the junction kept 5 bases outside the gene matches. CDR3 nucleotides: TGCGCCAGCAGCTCGAACAGGGGGCGGACCGGGGAGCTGTTTTTT. It encodes CASSSNRGRTGELFF.

This clonotype was picked up many times. This sequence joins TRBV27 and TRBJ2-7; weak D call: TRBD1 (6 bases). Germline CDR1 MNHEY, CDR2 SMNVEV (reference sequence). Deletions cut 6 bases from V and 6 bases from J, with 18 bases between. The CDR3 consists of 14 residues. The CDR3 DNA is TGTGCCAGCAGCCCGACAGGTGGCTGGCGCGAGCAGTACTTC. Translating it yields CASSPTGGWREQYF.

This clonotype was observed at least ten times. The rearrangement links TRBV5-1 to TRBJ2-7; 8 positions agree with TRBD1. CDR3 length equals 15 residues. With 4 bases clipped from V and 5 bases from J, the junction kept 11 bases outside the gene matches. Germline V gene sequence: CDR1 SGHRS, CDR2 YFSETQ. Here the CDR3 DNA reads TGCGCCAGCAGCCCGGACGGGGCGACAGGGGACGAGCAGTACTTC. It codes for CASSPDGATGDEQYF.

The V call is TRBV5-1, the J call TRBJ2-7; TRBD2 agrees at 8 bases. The J segment lost 2 bases and the V segment lost 3 bases, leaving 4 bases of the junction unmatched. The CDR3 has 14 residues. Germline CDR1 is SGHRS and CDR2 is YFSETQ. CDR3 sequence reads: CASSSSGSPYEQYF. The CDR3 nucleotides read TGCGCCAGCAGCTCGAGCGGGAGTCCCTACGAGCAGTACTTC.

This clonotype was picked up many times. As DNA, the CDR3 is TGTGCCAGCAGCTCCGGGACAGGGGATCAATACGAGCAGTACTTC. Translating it yields CASSSGTGDQYEQYF. The chain has TRBV7-9 and TRBJ2-7; 10 bases match TRBD1. The junction had 7 bases not matched to a gene; V was cut back by 4 bases and J by 4 bases. CDR1 is SEHNR, CDR2 FQNEAQ, per germline (reference sequence). The CDR3 has 15 amino acids.

The V gene is TRBV6-5, the J gene TRBJ2-2; perhaps TRBD2 as D (5 bases). V was pared by 2 bases and J by 8 bases, with 18 bases between. In germline, CDR1 is MNHEY, CDR2 SVGAGI. The CDR3 runs 16 residues. Here the CDR3 reads CASSYSWRREPGELFF. CDR3 sequence (DNA): TGTGCCAGCAGTTACAGCTGGAGGAGAGAACCTGGGGAGCTGTTTTTT.

This clonotype has only a few counts. An end of the junction does not agree with germline; a read error may underlie this. The V gene is TRBV5-1, the J gene TRBJ1-1; D is possibly TRBD1 (6 bases). The germline V gene encodes CDR1 SGHRS and CDR2 YFSETQ. The CDR3 consists of 16 residues. The CDR3 nucleotides are TGCGCCAGCAGCTCGATCGACAACCGGAGGGACACTGGAGCTTTCTTT. It specifies CASSSIDNRRDTGAFF.

This clonotype has a count of ten or more. The chain links TRBV5-1 to TRBJ1-2, with D perhaps matching TRBD1 (6 bases). Germline V CDR1 and CDR2: SGHRS, YFSETQ. The CDR3 is made up of 14 amino acids. Trimming took 0 bases from V and 3 from J, leaving 9 bases between them. The CDR3 sequence: CASSLDNRDYGYTF. The CDR3 nucleotides are TGCGCCAGCAGCTTGGATAACAGGGACTATGGCTACACCTTC.

This clonotype was counted ten times or more. CDR3 sequence reads: CASSPWDRPNYGYTF. The DNA of the CDR3 is TGTGCCAGCAGCCCCTGGGACAGACCTAACTATGGCTACACCTTC. J is TRBJ1-2 and V is TRBV7-9, with 7 bases aligning to TRBD1. In germline, CDR1 is SEHNR, CDR2 FQNEAQ (reference sequence). J was trimmed by 0 bases and V by 5 bases; bases with no gene match: 6. This CDR3 spans 15 amino acids. Full variable domain (missing parts from reference TRBV7-9 and TRBJ1-2): DTGVSQNPRHKITKRGQNVTFRCDPISEHNRLYWYRQTLGQGPEFLTYFQNEAQLEKSRLLSDRFSAERPKGSFSTLEIQRTEQGDSAMYLCASSPWDRPNYGYTFGSGTRLTVV.

This clonotype showed up many times. The rearrangement uses TRBV6-5 and TRBJ1-1; D gene ambiguous. The V gene's germline CDR1 is MNHEY and CDR2 SVGAGI. V was trimmed by 6 bases and J by 5 bases, leaving 16 bases between them. This CDR3 contains 14 residues. In DNA, the CDR3 is TGTGCCAGCAGCCCCCCCCAGGTGGGGACTGAAGCTTTCTTT. The encoded protein is CASSPPQVGTEAFF.

This clonotype came up many times. The chain employs TRBV11-2 and TRBJ2-7; 9 nucleotides line up with TRBD1. CDR1 and CDR2 (germline): SGHAT, FQNNGV. J was trimmed by 7 bases and V by 5 bases; bases with no gene match: 15. CDR3 length: 16 residues. The DNA for the CDR3 is TGTGCCAGCAGCCCTAGATACGGACAGGGGTTGAGGGAGCAGTACTTC. Protein sequence: CASSPRYGQGLREQYF.

This clonotype was observed many times. J is TRBJ2-7 and V is TRBV28; the match to TRBD2 covers 9 bases. The CDR3 contains 19 residues. Trimming took 4 bases from V and 3 from J; bases not matched to a gene: 19. The germline V gene has CDR1 MDHEN and CDR2 SYDVKM. The CDR3 protein is CASSSTKRGLAGSGYEQYF. CDR3 sequence (DNA): TGTGCCAGCAGTTCCACAAAGAGGGGACTAGCAGGATCGGGCTACGAGCAGTACTTC. Using reference TRBV28 and TRBJ2-7 for the parts outside the CDR3, the full variable domain is DVKVTQSSRYLVKRTGEKVFLECVQDMDHENMFWYRQDPGLGLRLIYFSYDVKMKEKGDIPEGYSVSREKKERFSLILESASTNQTSMYLCASSSTKRGLAGSGYEQYFGPGTRLTVT.

Ten or more counts support this clonotype. The CDR3 nucleotides read TGCAGTGCCACTCGACAGACCAGATATGGCTACACCTTC. Encoded protein: CSATRQTRYGYTF. The chain links TRBV20-1 to TRBJ1-2; the D gene is possibly TRBD1 (5 bases). This CDR3 contains 13 residues. The germline CDR1 and CDR2 sequences are DFQATT and SNEGSKA (reference sequence). The V and J ends lost 6 bases and 5 bases respectively, with 16 bases between them.

This clonotype occurred many times. The chain uses TRBV5-1 and TRBJ2-7, with 10 bases fitting TRBD2. CDR1 and CDR2 from the germline V gene are SGHRS and YFSETQ. The CDR3 spans 15 residues. Losses at the gene ends were 0 bases for V and 1 base for J; bases not matched to a gene: 1. The CDR3 bases are TGCGCCAGCAGCTTGGCACTAGCGGGATCCTACGAGCAGTACTTC. Translation: CASSLALAGSYEQYF.

The chain couples TRBV11-2 to TRBJ1-2; no firm D call. V lost 6 bases and J 0 bases, leaving 8 bases between the germline ends. Looked up from germline, CDR1 is SGHAT and CDR2 is FQNNGV. The CDR3 is made up of 13 amino acids. CDR3 residues: CASRGSANYGYTF. CDR3 coding DNA: TGTGCCAGCAGGGGGTCAGCTAACTATGGCTACACCTTC.

This clonotype came up many times. The rearrangement links TRBV29-1 to TRBJ2-5; the D gene is possibly TRBD2 (5 bases). CDR1 is SQVTM, CDR2 ANQGSEA, per germline. V gave up 0 bases and J gave up 2 bases, with 7 bases separating them. The length of the CDR3 is 13 residues. CDR3 in DNA: TGCAGCGTTGAAGACGGGAAACAAGAGACCCAGTACTTC. Its translation is CSVEDGKQETQYF.